This TCR beta chain comes out of a study of beta chain features in type 1 diabetes. As concerns this clone: Its specificity is unknown.

Study-wide results and caveats: Shortening of TCRB CDR3s, moderate but significant, appeared in all four CD4+ subsets of Type 1 diabetes patients.

Of the isolated RNA, all was reverse transcribed, and so the sequenced material was expressed TCRB transcripts. The data were produced by immunoSEQ multiplex PCR, yet TCRdb's version contains in-frame clones alone and is incomplete. The sample lists 600,000 or so clones, approximately 13% occurring once. Sorted CD4+ subsets: naive, central memory, regulatory, stem cell-like memory (CD45RO/CCR7/CD25/CD127/CD95/CD27 panel). The sequenced material came from naive CD4+ T cells from blood. This TCR came from a man under 40 with type 1 diabetes.

The CDR3 nucleotides read TGTGCCAGCAGCTCGAGGACAGGGACGGCAGATACGCAGTATTTT. This encodes CASSSRTGTADTQYF. The chain couples TRBV7-9 to TRBJ2-3; the match to TRBD1 covers 8 bases. Germline V CDR1 and CDR2: SEHNR, FQNEAQ (reference sequence). The CDR3 consists of 15 residues. J lost 4 bases, V lost 4 bases, and 7 bases had no gene match.